The 2 T cell receptor beta chains listed next were all sequenced from one sample in a study of T-cell memory formation after mild COVID-19. From the 5' RACE reads, TCRdb called clonotypes with MiXCR, one entry per CDR3 protein. The sample contains about 190,000 distinct CDR3 sequences, approximately 16% of which appear only once. The material sequenced was PBMCs or a T cell subset sorted from them (not recorded which). The receptors stem from an adult woman who had mild COVID-19 (a few samples of this study predate the infection). Cell type and time point are not known.

In its sample, this clonotype was seen a few times. This rearrangement joins TRBV5-1 to TRBJ2-5; D gene uncertain. The CDR3 totals 14 residues. Deletions cut 1 base from V and 2 bases from J, with 9 bases between. CDR1 is SGHRS and CDR2 is YFSETQ in the germline V gene. DNA for the CDR3: TGCGCCAGCAGCTTGATGTTGACGCAAGAGACCCAGTACTTC. Translating gives CASSLMLTQETQYF.

The CDR3 bases are TGTGCCAGCAGCCCACCTGGCGGGGGAGGAAATGAGCAGTTCTTC. It translates to CASSPPGGGGNEQFF. V is TRBV7-9 and J is TRBJ2-1, with 7 bases that match TRBD2. Germline V gives CDR1 SEHNR, CDR2 FQNEAQ (reference sequence). The CDR3 has 15 residues. The V and J ends lost 5 bases and 7 bases, in that order; junction bases with no gene match: 11.